The sequence of this T cell receptor beta chain was determined in a study of cytomegalovirus exposure and HLA in healthy donors. Study-level information: Within the Caucasian-associated ancestry cluster were roughly 81% of the roughly 400 genotyped donors.

Study results and caveats: HLA alleles were associated with roughly 17,000 TCR beta sequences in a later analysis at 0.05 false discovery rate.

The PCR contained 60 Vbeta and 13 Jbeta primers. The protocol was immunoSEQ multiplex PCR, while the TCRdb copy is restricted to in-frame clones and leaves out a portion. The sample has 40,000 or so clones; 66% are singletons. In germline, CDR1 is SGHNT, CDR2 YYREEE (reference sequence). The V and J ends lost 4 bases and 4 bases respectively, with 15 bases between them. The CDR3 extends over 15 amino acids. A remark on this clone: Antigen: not known.

The chain carries TRBV5-4 and TRBJ1-3, with D possibly TRBD1 on 5 matching bases. Sequenced: PBMCs. This receptor was identified in a man aged 50 to 60 in good health and CMV-seropositive. CDR3 sequence (DNA): TGTGCCAGCAGCCTCCCGGGGGACCGCGGAAACACCATATATTTT. It is translated as CASSLPGDRGNTIYF.